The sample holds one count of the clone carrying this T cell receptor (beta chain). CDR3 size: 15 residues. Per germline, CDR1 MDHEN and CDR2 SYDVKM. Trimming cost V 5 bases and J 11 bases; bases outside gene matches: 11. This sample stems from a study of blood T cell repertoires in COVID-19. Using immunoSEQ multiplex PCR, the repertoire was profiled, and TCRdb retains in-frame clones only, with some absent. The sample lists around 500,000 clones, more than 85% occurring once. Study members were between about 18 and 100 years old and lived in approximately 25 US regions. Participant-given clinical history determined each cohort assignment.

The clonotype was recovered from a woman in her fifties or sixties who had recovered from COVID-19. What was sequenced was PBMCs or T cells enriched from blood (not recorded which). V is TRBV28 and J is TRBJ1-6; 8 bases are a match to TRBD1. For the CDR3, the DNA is TGTGCCAGCAGTCCCCGGACAGGGAGCAATCCACCCCTCCACTTT. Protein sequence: CASSPRTGSNPPLHF.